These 26 T cell receptor beta chains originate from one sample sequenced in a study of a mutant IDH1 vaccine in newly diagnosed glioma (TCRdb year 2021). For these TCRs, the target antigens are not known. Library generation was performed with the immunoSEQ multiplex PCR assay. TCRdb re-hosts the immuneACCESS table, in-frame sequences only. Its copies lack some clones; in the studies checked, an unresolved V gene accounts for under half of them, and the cause for the rest is not known. In all, the sample holds around 26,000 clones, and about 70% of those were seen once. The top ten constitute approximately 11% of the sample. The time point label corresponds to: week 11, during vaccination. Each vaccine dose was 300 ug of a 20-mer mutant IDH1 peptide in Montanide, given subcutaneously with topical imiquimod. The input for sequencing was peripheral blood mononuclear cells (PBMCs), taken from a glioma patient whose treatment included an IDH1 peptide vaccine. The source of these receptors is a man between 18 and 35 years old with glioma. Some clones in this sample may be carry-over from other donors' samples.

The rearrangement links TRBV9 to TRBJ2-3; TRBD2 aligns across 11 bases. V lost 3 bases, J lost 5 bases, and 14 bases stayed unmatched. Germline V gene lookup returns CDR1 SGDLS and CDR2 YYNGEE. There are 18 residues in the CDR3. This CDR3 reads CASSAQELAGALLDTQYF. DNA of the CDR3: TGTGCCAGCAGCGCTCAAGAACTAGCGGGAGCTCTGCTAGATACGCAGTATTTT. The variable domain in full, with the rest retrieved from reference TRBV9 and TRBJ2-3, is DSGVTQTPKHLITATGQRVTLRCSPRSGDLSVYWYQQSLDQGLQFLIQYYNGEERAKGNILERFSAQQFPDLHSELNLSSLELGDSALYFCASSAQELAGALLDTQYFGPGTRLTVL.

The chain couples TRBV7-2 to TRBJ2-1, with a tentative D call TRBD1 (6 bases). Trimming stripped 5 bases from V and 0 bases from J, with 11 bases between. Germline V lookup: CDR1 SGHTA, CDR2 FQGNSA. This CDR3 is built from 15 residues. The CDR3 DNA reads TGTGCCAGCAGCGCACGGACAGTCTCCTACAATGAGCAGTTCTTC. Its protein product is CASSARTVSYNEQFF.

The chain links TRBV4-3 to TRBJ2-5; 7 positions match TRBD1. From germline, CDR1 is LGHNA and CDR2 YSLEER. Germline trimming cut 0 bases from V and 1 base from J; bases unmatched to any gene: 2. The CDR3 is made up of 15 amino acids. The DNA of the CDR3 is TGCGCCAGCAGCCAAGACTACAGGGGCCAAGAGACCCAGTACTTC. The encoded protein is CASSQDYRGQETQYF.

This clone occurred once. The chain links TRBV2 to TRBJ1-3; TRBD1 might be the D (5 bases). Deletions cut 6 bases from V and 2 bases from J, with 14 bases between. Germline CDR1 reads SNHLY; CDR2 reads FYNNEI. This CDR3 is built from 15 residues. CDR3 sequence: CASRTFAGAGNTIYF. The CDR3 coding sequence is TGTGCCAGCAGAACATTCGCGGGGGCTGGAAACACCATATATTTT.

This rearrangement joins TRBV6-5 to TRBJ1-2; maybe TRBD1 (6 bases). The CDR3 contains 14 residues. Trimming took 6 bases from V and 4 from J, leaving 15 bases between them. Looked up from germline, CDR1 is MNHEY and CDR2 is SVGAGI. The CDR3 sequence is CASRRTVTVYGYTF. CDR3 coding DNA: TGTGCCAGCAGAAGGACAGTTACAGTCTATGGCTACACCTTC.

This clone was seen more than once but under ten times. The chain has TRBV20-1 and TRBJ1-1, with D uncertain. Trimming removed 3 bases at V and 2 bases at J, with 4 bases between. The CDR3 is 11 residues long. Germline V gene data show CDR1 as DFQATT and CDR2 as SNEGSKA (reference sequence). CDR3 bases: TGCAGTGCTAGCGGCAACACTGAAGCTTTCTTT. It is translated as CSASGNTEAFF.

The CDR3 region has the DNA TGTGCCATCAGTGACCCGGGGAACACCGGGGAGCTGTTTTTT. It yields the protein CAISDPGNTGELFF. V usage is TRBV10-3 and J usage is TRBJ2-2; D not certain. The CDR3 covers 14 residues. Trimming stripped 3 bases from V and 1 base from J, with 6 bases between. Germline loops: CDR1 ENHRY, CDR2 SYGVKD.

The chain carries TRBV7-3 and TRBJ1-1, with D tentatively TRBD1 (5 bases). V lost 5 bases and J 5 bases, leaving 15 bases between the germline ends. CDR1 and CDR2 (germline): SGHTA, FQGTGA. The CDR3 runs 14 residues. As DNA, the CDR3 is TGTGCCAGCAGCCCGGGGCTCCCGGGGACTGAAGCTTTCTTT. The encoded protein is CASSPGLPGTEAFF.

To note about this clone: Additional DNA sequences in this sample encode the identical CDR3. CDR3 sequence: CASSLGTTYEQYF. The CDR3 DNA reads TGTGCCAGCAGTTTGGGGACAACCTACGAGCAGTACTTC. V is TRBV27 and J is TRBJ2-7; D perhaps matches TRBD1 (6 bases). Trimming left V 3 bases short and J 2 bases short, with 8 bases between. This CDR3 has 13 amino acids. Germline CDR1 is MNHEY and CDR2 is SMNVEV (reference sequence).

The chain joins TRBV6-5 to TRBJ1-4; D is unresolved. V gave up 0 bases and J gave up 7 bases, with 15 bases separating them. This CDR3 spans 16 amino acids. Germline V lookup: CDR1 MNHEY, CDR2 SVGAGI. CDR3 amino acids: CASSYSPGPGGEKLFF. In nucleotides, the CDR3 is TGTGCCAGCAGTTACTCGCCAGGCCCGGGTGGTGAAAAACTGTTTTTT.

The chain carries TRBV5-1 and TRBJ1-1; 11 bases are a match to TRBD1. The CDR3 extends over 17 amino acids. Germline V CDR1 and CDR2: SGHRS, YFSETQ. Trimming cost V 2 bases and J 4 bases; bases outside gene matches: 10. CDR3: CASSFGQGAWGSTEAFF. The CDR3 region has the DNA TGCGCCAGCAGCTTTGGACAGGGGGCGTGGGGTAGCACTGAAGCTTTCTTT.

The chain has TRBV23-1 and TRBJ1-5; D unresolved. TRBV23-1 has ORF status, its function being uncertain. The length of the CDR3 is 12 residues. V lost 0 bases to trimming and J lost 8 bases, with 5 bases between them. The CDR3 sequence is CASSQSKEPQHF. In nucleotides, the CDR3 is TGCGCCAGCAGTCAATCGAAGGAGCCCCAGCATTTT.

The gene calls are TRBV2 and TRBJ2-7; no clear D. V gave up 0 bases and J gave up 2 bases, with 8 bases separating them. From germline, CDR1 is SNHLY and CDR2 FYNNEI. The CDR3 covers 14 residues. The CDR3 nucleotides read TGTGCCAGCAGTGAAGCGAAGACACCCTACGAGCAGTACTTC. It encodes CASSEAKTPYEQYF.

This chain links TRBV30 with TRBJ1-2; 12 bases line up with TRBD1. Per germline, CDR1 GTSNPN and CDR2 SVGIG (reference sequence). The CDR3 spans 12 residues. Trimming cost V 8 bases and J 7 bases; bases outside gene matches: 5. CDR3 DNA: TGTGCCGGTCCGGGACAGGGGGCTGGCTACACCTTC. Translation: CAGPGQGAGYTF.

This clone was recorded a few times. The chain uses TRBV27 and TRBJ1-5; D gene uncertain. Trimming left V 0 bases short and J 2 bases short, with 11 bases between. Per the germline V gene, CDR1 is MNHEY and CDR2 is SMNVEV (reference sequence). This CDR3 has 16 amino acids. The CDR3 sequence is CASSLSIRSGNQPQHF. In nucleotides, the CDR3 is TGTGCCAGCAGTTTATCCATCAGGTCGGGCAATCAGCCCCAGCATTTT.

Only one count was recorded for this clone. V is TRBV19 and J is TRBJ2-3; no firm D call. The length of the CDR3 is 11 residues. Per germline, CDR1 LNHDA and CDR2 SQIVND (reference sequence). V lost 7 bases to trimming and J lost 0 bases, with 2 bases between them. The DNA of the CDR3 is TGTGCCAGTAAGAGCACAGATACGCAGTATTTT. It translates to CASKSTDTQYF.

This clone was seen only a few times. V gene TRBV5-1 combines with J gene TRBJ1-2, with 9 positions matching TRBD1. This CDR3 has 14 residues. The germline V gene has CDR1 SGHRS and CDR2 YFSETQ. V lost 4 bases and J lost 4; bases outside the gene matches: 5. CDR3 sequence reads: CASSRQGDSYGYTF. The DNA of the CDR3 is TGCGCCAGCAGCCGACAGGGGGACAGCTATGGCTACACCTTC.

The chain is built from TRBV27 and TRBJ2-1, with D perhaps matching TRBD1 (5 bases). The germline V gene has CDR1 MNHEY and CDR2 SMNVEV (reference sequence). Trimming stripped 5 bases from V and 0 bases from J, with 11 bases between. The CDR3 covers 15 residues. The CDR3 spells CASSETDPSYNEQFF. The CDR3 bases are TGTGCCAGCAGTGAGACAGATCCCTCCTACAATGAGCAGTTCTTC.

The chain is built from TRBV5-4 and TRBJ1-2; tentative D call: TRBD1 (6 bases). The CDR3 runs 16 residues. CDR1 SGHNT and CDR2 YYREEE come from the germline V gene (reference sequence). Deletions cut 3 bases from V and 6 bases from J, with 21 bases between. CDR3 sequence reads: CASSSTRVQGRNGYTF. CDR3 in DNA: TGTGCCAGCAGCTCGACCCGCGTACAGGGACGAAATGGCTACACCTTC. Drawing the rest from reference TRBV5-4 and TRBJ1-2, the complete variable domain is ETGVTQSPTHLIKTRGQQVTLRCSSQSGHNTVSWYQQALGQGPQFIFQYYREEENGRGNFPPRFSGLQFPNYSSELNVNALELDDSALYLCASSSTRVQGRNGYTFGSGTRLTVV.

The gene calls are TRBV12-5 and TRBJ2-5, with 7 bases that match TRBD2. CDR1 and CDR2 from the germline V gene are LGHNT and FRNRAP. The V and J ends lost 5 bases and 5 bases, in that order; junction bases with no gene match: 14. The CDR3 is made up of 16 amino acids. CDR3 coding DNA: TGTGCTAGTGGTGAATTCCCGGGACTACCCCCGGAGACCCAGTACTTC. It yields the protein CASGEFPGLPPETQYF.

Points on this clone: One end of the junction is discordant with germline, which a read error may explain. V gene TRBV6-5 combines with J gene TRBJ1-3; tentative D call: TRBD1 (5 bases). Germline assignment: CDR1 MNHEY and CDR2 SVGAGI. The CDR3 is made up of 13 amino acids. Here the CDR3 DNA reads TGTGCCAGCAGTTTAATTTCGGGACTTACCCTACGCTTT. The encoded protein is CASSLISGLTLRF.

The chain couples TRBV27 to TRBJ2-7, with D possibly matching TRBD1 (6 bases). Germline V lookup: CDR1 MNHEY, CDR2 SMNVEV (reference sequence). Trimming took off 4 bases at V and 2 bases at J, with 21 bases between the two ends. CDR3 length: 17 residues. The CDR3 protein is CASSSGYGTLSPYEQYF. The CDR3 DNA sequence: TGTGCCAGCAGTTCTGGGTATGGGACACTATCCCCCTACGAGCAGTACTTC.

The chain is built from TRBV27 and TRBJ2-1; TRBD1 aligns across 8 bases. The junction had 14 bases not matched to a gene; V was cut back by 5 bases and J by 8 bases. Germline loops: CDR1 MNHEY, CDR2 SMNVEV (reference sequence). This CDR3 contains 16 residues. CDR3 nucleotide sequence: TGTGCCAGCAGTGCTATCTTCGGGGGACAGGACCATGAGCAGTTCTTC. Protein product: CASSAIFGGQDHEQFF.

The rearrangement joins TRBV30 to TRBJ2-7, with a possible D match to TRBD1 (6 bases). CDR1 GTSNPN and CDR2 SVGIG come from the germline V gene (reference sequence). Deletions cut 2 bases from V and 4 bases from J, with 12 bases between. This CDR3 comprises 13 residues. The CDR3 nucleotides read TGTGCCTGGAGTAGGGGACATATGTACGAGCAGTACTTC. Translation: CAWSRGHMYEQYF.

The gene calls are TRBV7-9 and TRBJ1-2, with TRBD1 identical over 7 bases. The junction had 13 bases not matched to a gene; V was cut back by 5 bases and J by 4 bases. Germline V gene lookup returns CDR1 SEHNR and CDR2 FQNEAQ (reference sequence). CDR3 length equals 16 residues. The CDR3 DNA reads TGTGCCAGCAGCCGAGGGGGCGGCCCCTCAAGCTATGGCTACACCTTC. Translated: CASSRGGGPSSYGYTF.

The chain combines TRBV9 with TRBJ1-6, with D unclear. The CDR3 runs to 17 residues. Germline CDR1 is SGDLS and CDR2 is YYNGEE. Trimming cost V 0 bases and J 9 bases, with 19 bases left between them. CDR3 DNA sequence: TGTGCCAGCAGCGTAGCTCCGGGGAAATTGGCGGGTTCACCCCTCCACTTT. Its protein is CASSVAPGKLAGSPLHF.